These 25 T cell receptor beta chains came from one sample sequenced in a study of cytomegalovirus exposure and HLA in healthy donors. Researchers ran the PCR with 60 Vbeta and 13 Jbeta primers. The repertoire was sequenced with immunoSEQ multiplex PCR; TCRdb's copy has only in-frame clones and lacks some. This sample has around 100,000 clones, with more than 75% found just once. The sequenced sample was PBMCs. These receptors were collected from a woman in her forties or fifties in good health and CMV-seropositive.

The gene calls are TRBV15 and TRBJ2-1, with 7 bases matching TRBD2. CDR1 LNHNV and CDR2 YYDKDF come from the germline V gene (reference sequence). V lost 3 bases, J lost 3 bases, and 5 bases stayed unmatched. This CDR3 is built from 15 residues. CDR3 sequence reads: CATSSRAGFYNEQFF. CDR3 bases: TGTGCCACCAGCAGTCGAGCGGGGTTCTACAATGAGCAGTTCTTC.

V is TRBV6-5 and J is TRBJ2-5, with 9 positions matching TRBD2. Germline V gene data show CDR1 as MNHEY and CDR2 as SVGAGI. Trimming at V came to 9 bases and at J to 11 bases, leaving 16 bases not matched to a gene. The CDR3 contains 14 residues. The CDR3 nucleotides read TGTGCCAGTTCCGCGCGGGGGGGGGTAGTAGAGCAGTACTTC. It encodes CASSARGGVVEQYF.

This clone was recorded once. This rearrangement joins TRBV18 to TRBJ1-5; D is possibly TRBD1 (6 bases). The germline gives CDR1 KGHSH, CDR2 LQKENI. Trimming shortened V by 2 bases and J by 2 bases, and 7 bases separated the two germline ends. This CDR3 region has 14 residues. CDR3 DNA sequence: TGTGCCAGCTCACCATCAGGGGGCAATCAGCCCCAGCATTTT. Translated: CASSPSGGNQPQHF.

V usage is TRBV7-9 and J usage is TRBJ1-6; the D gene is possibly TRBD1 (6 bases). Germline CDR1 and CDR2: SEHNR and FQNEAQ (reference sequence). CDR3 length: 15 amino acids. Deletions cut 1 base from V and 10 bases from J, with 14 bases between. The CDR3 DNA reads as TGTGCCAGCAGCTTAGTCGGGCAGGGGATGTCACCCCTCCACTTT. Translating it yields CASSLVGQGMSPLHF. Complete variable domain (other parts from reference TRBV7-9 and TRBJ1-6): DTGVSQNPRHKITKRGQNVTFRCDPISEHNRLYWYRQTLGQGPEFLTYFQNEAQLEKSRLLSDRFSAERPKGSFSTLEIQRTEQGDSAMYLCASSLVGQGMSPLHFGNGTRLTVT.

CDR3 sequence (DNA): TGCGCCAGCAGCCCCTCCTCCTATGGCTACACCTTC. Its translation is CASSPSSYGYTF. The chain combines TRBV5-1 with TRBJ1-2; D unresolved. The V gene lost 4 bases and the J gene lost 4 bases, with 8 bases spanning the gap. This CDR3 has 12 residues. The germline V gene encodes CDR1 SGHRS and CDR2 YFSETQ.

This chain connects TRBV29-1 to TRBJ1-2; the match to TRBD1 covers 9 bases. From germline, CDR1 is SQVTM and CDR2 ANQGSEA. The ends lost 8 bases at V and 2 bases at J; junction bases unmatched: 15. The CDR3 consists of 16 residues. The CDR3 protein is CSSTRTAGTGNYGYTF. The CDR3 DNA follows: TGCAGCTCAACCAGGACCGCCGGGACAGGGAACTATGGCTACACCTTC.

The chain employs TRBV14 and TRBJ2-1; 7 bases agree with TRBD2. This CDR3 spans 16 amino acids. J was trimmed by 4 bases and V by 1 base; bases with no gene match: 7. In germline, CDR1 is SGHDN, CDR2 FVKESK. CDR3 nucleotides: TGTGCCAGCAGCCAAGGATCAGCGGGATTTTACAATGAGCAGTTCTTC. Its translation: CASSQGSAGFYNEQFF.

V and J are TRBV10-1 and TRBJ2-7, with TRBD2 matching 9 bases. The CDR3 length is 15 residues. With 1 base clipped from V and 5 bases from J, the junction kept 6 bases outside the gene matches. CDR1 WNHNN and CDR2 SYGVQD come from the germline V gene (reference sequence). The CDR3 DNA is TGCGCCAGCAGTGAGTATCCGGAGCGGGAGGACGAGCAGTACTTC. This sequence encodes CASSEYPEREDEQYF.

The V and J genes are TRBV10-1 and TRBJ1-5; D call uncertain. The ends were cut back, 4 bases at V and 2 bases at J, with 15 bases in the middle. CDR3 size: 16 residues. CDR1 is WNHNN, CDR2 SYGVQD, per germline (reference sequence). The CDR3 DNA is TGCGCCAGCAGTGGGTTTGTGGGTGAGGGCAATCAGCCCCAGCATTTT. This encodes CASSGFVGEGNQPQHF.

The J gene is TRBJ2-7, the V gene TRBV7-2; D perhaps matches TRBD1 (5 bases). The germline V gene has CDR1 SGHTA and CDR2 FQGNSA. The CDR3 extends over 12 amino acids. V dropped 5 bases and J dropped 6 bases, with 11 bases sitting between them. The CDR3 coding sequence is TGTGCCAGCAGCCAGCGTAGGGGCGAGCAGTACTTC. It is translated as CASSQRRGEQYF.

The chain employs TRBV10-3 and TRBJ1-2; D is unclear. Germline V gene lookup returns CDR1 ENHRY and CDR2 SYGVKD. V was trimmed by 4 bases and J by 0 bases, leaving 15 bases between them. The CDR3 sequence is 16 residues long. CDR3 region: CAISASGRVANYGYTF. CDR3 coding DNA: TGTGCCATCAGTGCATCCGGGCGGGTAGCTAACTATGGCTACACCTTC.

The chain links TRBV7-9 to TRBJ2-1; 7 nucleotides agree with TRBD1. V lost 4 bases, J lost 4 bases, and 7 bases stayed unmatched. The CDR3 consists of 15 residues. Germline CDR1 is SEHNR and CDR2 is FQNEAQ (reference sequence). The CDR3 spells CASSSSGTAYNEQFF. The CDR3 DNA sequence: TGTGCCAGCAGCTCCTCCGGGACAGCTTACAATGAGCAGTTCTTC.

This clone was found a few times. V gene TRBV11-1 combines with J gene TRBJ1-1; D remains ambiguous. The V and J ends lost 7 bases and 0 bases respectively, with 12 bases between them. CDR3 length: 14 amino acids. Germline assignment: CDR1 SGHAT and CDR2 FQDESV (reference sequence). The CDR3 DNA reads as TGTGCCAGCAACCTGCGCGGCATGAACACTGAAGCTTTCTTT. The encoded protein is CASNLRGMNTEAFF.

The chain has TRBV21-1 and TRBJ1-5; the table calls TRBD1, which could not be checked here. TRBV21-1 is marked as a pseudogene. The CDR3 runs 14 residues. The CDR3 region is CASRDRLGVQPQHF. CDR3 bases: TGTGCCAGCCGGGACAGGTTAGGGGTGCAGCCCCAGCATTTT.

The chain joins TRBV9 to TRBJ2-1; D is uncertain. Trimming pared 3 bases from V and 9 bases from J, leaving 16 bases between. The CDR3 totals 14 residues. Germline CDR1 reads SGDLS; CDR2 reads YYNGEE. Here the CDR3 reads CASSAARKLTEQFF. CDR3 sequence (DNA): TGTGCCAGCAGCGCGGCTAGGAAGCTGACTGAGCAGTTCTTC.

V and J are TRBV21-1 and TRBJ1-5; the table assigns TRBD1, which was not confirmed against the DNA. TRBV21-1 is tagged as a pseudogene. This CDR3 spans 13 amino acids. CDR3 bases: TGTGCCAGCCGGGACAGGGAGAATCAGCCCCAGCATTTT. Its protein product is CASRDRENQPQHF.

The chain has TRBV4-2 and TRBJ2-1; 7 nucleotides match TRBD2. The V gene end was trimmed by 5 bases and the J gene end by 9 bases; junction bases not matched to a gene: 19. CDR1 is LGHNA and CDR2 is YNFKEQ in the germline V gene. This CDR3 contains 17 residues. CDR3 protein: CASSGRHGGSPGGEQFF. The CDR3 DNA reads as TGTGCCAGCAGCGGACGACACGGCGGGAGTCCGGGTGGTGAGCAGTTCTTC.

The J gene is TRBJ1-4, the V gene TRBV14; no firm D call. The germline V gene has CDR1 SGHDN and CDR2 FVKESK. V was trimmed by 4 bases and J by 0 bases, leaving 9 bases between them. There are 15 residues in the CDR3. This chain's CDR3 is CASSPGFATNEKLFF. CDR3 bases: TGTGCCAGCAGCCCCGGGTTTGCAACTAATGAAAAACTGTTTTTT. The full variable domain, with the rest looked up from reference TRBV14 and TRBJ1-4, is EAGVTQFPSHSVIEKGQTVTLRCDPISGHDNLYWYRRVMGKEIKFLLHFVKESKQDESGMPNNRFLAERTGGTYSTLKVQPAELEDSGVYFCASSPGFATNEKLFFGSGTQLSVL.

This chain uses TRBV9 with TRBJ2-7, with 8 bases lining up with TRBD2. CDR1 and CDR2 from the germline V gene are SGDLS and YYNGEE. J lost 4 bases, V lost 4 bases, and 13 bases had no gene match. This CDR3 is built from 16 residues. The CDR3 is CASSPRAGEAPYEQYF. CDR3 coding DNA: TGTGCCAGCAGCCCCCGAGCGGGAGAAGCCCCGTACGAGCAGTACTTC.

This clone has just one count. The chain couples TRBV7-9 to TRBJ1-3; D may be TRBD1 (6 bases). This CDR3 has 17 amino acids. V was pared by 5 bases and J by 0 bases, with 17 bases between. The germline V gene encodes CDR1 SEHNR and CDR2 FQNEAQ (reference sequence). This chain's CDR3 is CASSRTGGQGSGNTIYF. The CDR3 DNA follows: TGTGCCAGCAGCCGTACTGGGGGCCAGGGCTCTGGAAACACCATATATTTT.

This clone was counted a single time. This rearrangement joins TRBV6-1 to TRBJ1-1; D uncertain. The CDR3 contains 13 residues. V was pared by 6 bases and J by 3 bases, with 11 bases between. Germline V gives CDR1 MNHNS, CDR2 SASEGT. As DNA, the CDR3 is TGTGCCAGCAGACCTCCACAGTACACTGAAGCTTTCTTT. The encoded protein is CASRPPQYTEAFF.

The DNA of the CDR3 is TGTGCCAGCAGTGACGACAGGGGAAGGTATGGCTACACCTTC. As protein: CASSDDRGRYGYTF. The V call is TRBV6-1, the J call TRBJ1-2; the match to TRBD1 covers 8 bases. V lost 3 bases and J lost 5; bases outside the gene matches: 5. This CDR3 has 14 amino acids. The V gene's germline CDR1 is MNHNS and CDR2 SASEGT.

This clone has just a few counts. This rearrangement joins TRBV30 to TRBJ1-2, with D uncertain. The CDR3 has 12 amino acids. Germline-derived CDR1 and CDR2 are GTSNPN and SVGIG (reference sequence). Trimming took off 0 bases at V and 1 base at J, with 3 bases between the two ends. The CDR3 is CAWSVSNYGYTF. The CDR3 DNA sequence: TGTGCCTGGAGTGTCAGTAACTATGGCTACACCTTC.

With respect to this clone: Additional DNA sequences in this sample encode the identical CDR3. The rearrangement uses TRBV10-3 and TRBJ2-1, with 11 bases lining up with TRBD2. V shed 4 bases and J 6 bases; nucleotides not matched to a gene: 5. This CDR3 contains 15 residues. CDR1 and CDR2 from the germline V gene are ENHRY and SYGVKD. CDR3 protein: CAISGLAGKSNEQFF. The CDR3 DNA is TGTGCCATCAGTGGACTAGCGGGGAAGTCCAATGAGCAGTTCTTC.

Note on this clone: Compared with germline, one end of the junction differs, possibly owing to a read error. The rearrangement links TRBV7-9 to TRBJ2-7; D ambiguous. Germline V gene sequence: CDR1 SEHNR, CDR2 FQNEAQ (reference sequence). The CDR3 has 11 residues. In nucleotides, the CDR3 is TGTTCCAGCAGCGAGAATGTCGAGCAGTACTTC. Translated, it gives CSSSENVEQYF. Using reference TRBV7-9 and TRBJ2-7 for the parts outside the CDR3, the full variable domain is DTGVSQNPRHKITKRGQNVTFRCDPISEHNRLYWYRQTLGQGPEFLTYFQNEAQLEKSRLLSDRFSAERPKGSFSTLEIQRTEQGDSAMYLCSSSENVEQYFGPGTRLTVT.